The 11 T cell receptor beta chains below were found in one sample sequenced in a study of glioma-infiltrating T cells. The iRepertoire nested amplicon-rescue multiplex PCR amplified TCR alpha and beta CDR3s from RNA. TCRdb re-derived calls from the multiplex PCR reads in MiXCR, one entry per CDR3 protein. The profile shows around 130,000 distinct CDR3 sequences, around 25% of them singletons. The sequenced material came from glioma tissue, nonneoplastic brain tissue, or PBMCs (not recorded which). These receptors all stem from a human donor with low-grade glioma or glioblastoma, undergoing nonglioma brain surgery, or in good health (not recorded which).

In this sample, this clonotype turned up a few times. The chain is built from TRBV11-2 and TRBJ1-6; possibly TRBD1 for D (5 bases). The CDR3 has 15 amino acids. Germline V gene data show CDR1 as SGHAT and CDR2 as FQNNGV. V gave up 3 bases and J gave up 6 bases, with 12 bases separating them. The DNA for the CDR3 is TGTGCCAGCAGCTTTCAGGGTAGGGGTAATTCACCCCTCCACTTT. Protein sequence: CASSFQGRGNSPLHF.

This clonotype was counted between two and nine times. The genes are TRBV3-1 and TRBJ1-2; D perhaps matches TRBD1 (5 bases). This CDR3 is built from 15 residues. Germline V CDR1 and CDR2: LGHDT, YNNKEL (reference sequence). V lost 7 bases and J lost 4, with 19 bases in between. CDR3 sequence (DNA): TGTGCCAGCAAACTTTCGGGGGTGATCGGCTATGGCTACACCTTC. It yields the protein CASKLSGVIGYGYTF. Complete variable domain (other parts from reference TRBV3-1 and TRBJ1-2): DTAVSQTPKYLVTQMGNDKSIKCEQNLGHDTMYWYKQDSKKFLKIMFSYNNKELIINETVPNRFSPKSPDKAHLNLHINSLELGDSAVYFCASKLSGVIGYGYTFGSGTRLTVV.

This clonotype was observed a few times. V gene TRBV7-3 combines with J gene TRBJ2-3; 8 nucleotides align to TRBD2. V lost 1 base to trimming and J lost 6 bases; unmatched junction nucleotides: 6. CDR3 length: 15 amino acids. Germline loops: CDR1 SGHTA, CDR2 FQGTGA. CDR3 amino acids: CASSLNPAGVDTQYF. The DNA for the CDR3 is TGTGCCAGCAGCTTAAACCCAGCGGGGGTTGATACGCAGTATTTT.

This clonotype was picked up many times. CDR3: CSASIGARVIAFF. Written as DNA, the CDR3 is TGCAGTGCTAGTATAGGGGCGCGAGTCATAGCTTTCTTT. The gene calls are TRBV20-1 and TRBJ1-1; D is possibly TRBD1 (5 bases). With 3 bases removed from V and 10 bases from J, the gap between germline ends came to 18 bases. The CDR3 totals 13 residues. Germline lookup yields CDR1 DFQATT and CDR2 SNEGSKA (reference sequence).

In its sample, this clonotype was seen a few times. The chain combines TRBV12-3 or TRBV12-4 with TRBJ1-5; the match to TRBD1 covers 7 bases. Losses at the gene ends were 6 bases for V and 8 bases for J; bases not matched to a gene: 10. This CDR3 spans 14 amino acids. The CDR3 nucleotides are TGTGCCAGCAGCTCTCAGGGGGGTATTGAGCCCCAGCATTTT. It yields the protein CASSSQGGIEPQHF.

Worth noting for this clonotype: As the CDR3 is not closed by the conserved phenylalanine or tryptophan, this likely results from a read error. V usage is TRBV12-3 or TRBV12-4 and J usage is TRBJ2-3; 11 bases are shared with TRBD2. This CDR3 contains 18 residues. The V segment lost 1 base and the J segment 0 bases; nucleotides outside the gene matches: 6. The CDR3 region is CASSLGTGLADSTDTQYL. The CDR3 DNA is TGTGCCAGCAGTTTAGGTACGGGACTAGCGGACAGCACAGATACGCAGTATCTT.

The chain recombines TRBV5-1 with TRBJ1-5; D remains ambiguous. V dropped 0 bases and J dropped 3 bases, with 7 bases sitting between them. This CDR3 is built from 14 residues. The germline gives CDR1 SGHRS, CDR2 YFSETQ. CDR3 coding DNA: TGCGCCAGCAGCTTGGGGGCAGACAATCAGCCCCAGCATTTT. Its translation is CASSLGADNQPQHF.

This clonotype was counted only a few times. CDR3 bases: TGTGCCAGCAGTTCTCGGGGGGCGGGCTACAATGAGCAGTTCTTC. It encodes CASSSRGAGYNEQFF. The chain carries TRBV6-1 and TRBJ2-1, with D possibly being TRBD2 (7 bases). The CDR3 consists of 15 residues. The V and J ends lost 5 bases and 3 bases respectively, with 14 bases between them. The V gene's germline CDR1 is MNHNS and CDR2 SASEGT.

This clonotype has ten or more counts. The chain links TRBV11-2 to TRBJ1-5, with TRBD1 as a possible D gene (5 bases). The CDR3 spans 15 residues. Deletions cut 5 bases from V and 1 base from J, with 12 bases between. CDR1 is SGHAT, CDR2 FQNNGV, per germline. This chain's CDR3 is CASSIGTKSNQPQHF. In DNA form, the CDR3 reads TGTGCCAGCAGCATCGGGACCAAGAGCAATCAGCCCCAGCATTTT.

The sample holds a few counts of this clonotype. V usage is TRBV18 and J usage is TRBJ1-6; no reliable D call. The CDR3 has 13 amino acids. Trimming removed 1 base from V and 7 bases from J, with 5 bases in between. From germline, CDR1 is KGHSH and CDR2 LQKENI. CDR3 loop: CASSPQGNSPLHF. The CDR3 DNA reads TGTGCCAGCTCACCACAGGGAAATTCACCCCTCCACTTT.

This clonotype was recorded at least ten times. The chain has TRBV20-1 and TRBJ2-1, with 11 nucleotides matching TRBD2. V was pared by 4 bases and J by 8 bases, with 4 bases of the junction left unmatched. The CDR3 is 13 residues long. The germline V gene has CDR1 DFQATT and CDR2 SNEGSKA (reference sequence). CDR3 protein: CSAIAGGPDEQFF. Written as DNA, the CDR3 is TGCAGTGCTATAGCGGGGGGGCCGGATGAGCAGTTCTTC.